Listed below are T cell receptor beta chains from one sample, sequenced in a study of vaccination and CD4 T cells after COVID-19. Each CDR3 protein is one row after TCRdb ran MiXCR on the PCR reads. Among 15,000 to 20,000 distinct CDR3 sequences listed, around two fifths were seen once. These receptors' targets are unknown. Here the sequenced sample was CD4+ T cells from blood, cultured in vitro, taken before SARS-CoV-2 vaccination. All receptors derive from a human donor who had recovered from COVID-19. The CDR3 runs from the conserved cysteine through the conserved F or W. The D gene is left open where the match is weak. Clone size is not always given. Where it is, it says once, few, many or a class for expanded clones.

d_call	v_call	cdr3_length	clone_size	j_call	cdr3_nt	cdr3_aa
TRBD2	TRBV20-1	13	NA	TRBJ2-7	TGCAGTGCCCAACTAGCGGACAGCTACGAGCAGTACTTC	CSAQLADSYEQYF
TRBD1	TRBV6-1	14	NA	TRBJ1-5	TGTGCCAGCAGCCTAGGGACAGGCAGTCAGCCCCAGCATTTT	CASSLGTGSQPQHF
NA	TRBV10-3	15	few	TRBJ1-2	TGTGCCATCAGTGATTATAAAACAGCTAACTATGGCTACACCTTC	CAISDYKTANYGYTF
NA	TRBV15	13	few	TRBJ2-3	TGTGCCGCCCAGCCCGGAGACACAGATACGCAGTATTTT	CAAQPGDTDTQYF
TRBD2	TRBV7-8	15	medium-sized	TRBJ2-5	TGTGCCAGCAGCCCAAGCGCTAGCGGCCAAGAGACCCAGTACTTC	CASSPSASGQETQYF
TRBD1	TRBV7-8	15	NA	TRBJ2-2	TGTGCCAGCAGTCAACTAGGGGGCATGAGCGGGGAGCTGTTTTTT	CASSQLGGMSGELFF
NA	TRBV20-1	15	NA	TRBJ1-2	TGCAGTGCTAGAAATCCCGGTCGGACCGAGTATGGCTACACCTTC	CSARNPGRTEYGYTF
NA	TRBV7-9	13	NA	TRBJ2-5	TGTGCCAGCAGCTTAAATGGCGGGGAGACCCAGTACTTC	CASSLNGGETQYF
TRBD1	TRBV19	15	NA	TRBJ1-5	TGTGCCAGTAGTACACCGGGACAGGGTTTCCAGCCCCAGCATTTT	CASSTPGQGFQPQHF
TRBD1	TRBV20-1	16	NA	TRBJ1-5	TGCAGTGCTAGAGAAGGGCAGGGGGTAAGCAATCAGCCCCAGCATTTT	CSAREGQGVSNQPQHF
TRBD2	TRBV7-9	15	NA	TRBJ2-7	TGTGCCAGCAGCTTAGCGTCTAGCGGGAGTAACGAGCAGTACTTC	CASSLASSGSNEQYF
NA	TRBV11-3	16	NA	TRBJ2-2	TGTGCCAGCAGCTTAGCAGGGCAGCGGAACACCGGGGAGCTGTTTTTT	CASSLAGQRNTGELFF
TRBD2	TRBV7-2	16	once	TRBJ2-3	TGTGCCAGCAGCTCTCACTCTAGCGGACGCTTCGATACGCAGTATTTT	CASSSHSSGRFDTQYF
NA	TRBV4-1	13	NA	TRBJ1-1	TGCGCCAGCAGCCGATTGACAGAGGGTGAAGCTTTCTTT	CASSRLTEGEAFF
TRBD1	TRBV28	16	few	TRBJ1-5	TGTGCCAGCAGTCCCTTCCGGGACAGGGTTAATCAGCCCCAGCATTTT	CASSPFRDRVNQPQHF
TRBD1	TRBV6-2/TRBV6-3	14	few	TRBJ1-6	TGTGCCAGCACCCAAGACAGGGGAAGGACACCCCTCCACTTT	CASTQDRGRTPLHF
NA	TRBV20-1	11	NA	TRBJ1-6	TGCAGTGCCACCCATAATTCACCCCTCCACTTT	CSATHNSPLHF
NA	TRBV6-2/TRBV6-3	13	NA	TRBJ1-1	TGTGCCAGCAACGACGTCGCGGTCACTGAAGCTTTCTTT	CASNDVAVTEAFF
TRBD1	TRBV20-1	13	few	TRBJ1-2	TGCAGTGCAGAACAGGGGGCAGACTATGGCTACACCTTC	CSAEQGADYGYTF
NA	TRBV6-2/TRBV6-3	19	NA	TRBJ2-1	TGTGCCAGCAGTTACTTGAGGGTATCTCCAGGGACACGCCACAATGAGCAGTTCTTC	CASSYLRVSPGTRHNEQFF
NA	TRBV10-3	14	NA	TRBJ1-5	TGTGCCATCAGTGATTTTGGGGTTAATCAGCCCCAGCATTTT	CAISDFGVNQPQHF
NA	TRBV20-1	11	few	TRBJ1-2	TGCAGTGCTAAGGGCAGCTATGGCTACACCTTC	CSAKGSYGYTF
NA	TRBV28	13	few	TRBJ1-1	TGTGCCAGCAGTTTATTGGCAGGAGCCGAAGCTTTCTTT	CASSLLAGAEAFF